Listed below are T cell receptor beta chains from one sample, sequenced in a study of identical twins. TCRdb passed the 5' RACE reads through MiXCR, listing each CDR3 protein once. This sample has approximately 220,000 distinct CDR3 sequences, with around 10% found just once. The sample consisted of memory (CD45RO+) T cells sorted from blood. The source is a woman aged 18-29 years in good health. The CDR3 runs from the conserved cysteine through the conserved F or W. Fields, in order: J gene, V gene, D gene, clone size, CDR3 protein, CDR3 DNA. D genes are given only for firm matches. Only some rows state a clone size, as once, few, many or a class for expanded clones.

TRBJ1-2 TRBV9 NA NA CASSVAGDVYGYTF TGTGCCAGCAGCGTCGCCGGGGACGTCTATGGCTACACCTTC
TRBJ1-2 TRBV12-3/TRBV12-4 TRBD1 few CASRPEGQGEYGYTF TGTGCCAGCAGACCAGAGGGACAGGGTGAATATGGCTACACCTTC
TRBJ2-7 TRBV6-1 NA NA CASSRDADYEQYF TGTGCCAGCAGCCGGGACGCAGACTACGAGCAGTACTTC
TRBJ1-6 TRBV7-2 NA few CASSPLEGTPLHF TGTGCCAGCAGCCCCCTTGAGGGGACACCCCTCCACTTT
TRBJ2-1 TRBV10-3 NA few CAIRAGLDSYNEQFF TGTGCCATCAGGGCGGGACTGGACTCCTACAATGAGCAGTTCTTC
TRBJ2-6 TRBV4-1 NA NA CASSQGEAGANVLTF TGCGCCAGCAGCCAGGGGGAGGCTGGGGCCAACGTCCTGACTTTC
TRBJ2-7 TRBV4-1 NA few CASSSVPVGIYEQYF TGCGCCAGCAGCTCAGTCCCAGTAGGGATCTACGAGCAGTACTTC
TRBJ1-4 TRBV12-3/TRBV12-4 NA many CASSLGGREKLFF TGTGCCAGCAGTTTGGGCGGCCGTGAAAAACTGTTTTTT
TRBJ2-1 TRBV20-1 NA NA CSASQTRTSRSSYNEQFF TGCAGTGCTAGTCAAACGCGTACCTCAAGGAGCTCCTACAATGAGCAGTTCTTC
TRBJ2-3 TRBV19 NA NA CASTRGLNTDTQYF TGTGCCAGTACTAGGGGACTGAACACAGATACGCAGTATTTT
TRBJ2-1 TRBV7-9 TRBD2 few CASSTAGLAGGEQFF TGTGCCAGCAGCACCGCGGGACTAGCGGGAGGAGAGCAGTTCTTC
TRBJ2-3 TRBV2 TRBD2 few CASNERGGTDTQYF TGTGCCAGCAATGAGCGGGGAGGGACAGATACGCAGTATTTT
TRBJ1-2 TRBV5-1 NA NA CASSSGPWGYTF TGCGCCAGCAGCTCAGGCCCCTGGGGCTACACCTTC
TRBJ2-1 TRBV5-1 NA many CASSVGLDVYNEQFF TGCGCCAGCAGCGTAGGACTGGATGTGTACAATGAGCAGTTCTTC
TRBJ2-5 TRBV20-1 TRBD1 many CSAWPRGQVQETQYF TGCAGTGCTTGGCCCAGGGGACAGGTTCAAGAGACCCAGTACTTC
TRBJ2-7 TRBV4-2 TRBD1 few CASSHTGDAQYEQYF TGTGCCAGCAGCCACACAGGGGACGCCCAATACGAGCAGTACTTC
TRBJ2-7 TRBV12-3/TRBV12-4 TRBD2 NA CASSKTGTSGSYEQYF TGTGCCAGCAGCAAAACCGGGACTAGCGGCTCCTACGAGCAGTACTTC
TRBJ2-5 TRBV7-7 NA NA CASSPSGGETQYF TGTGCTAGCAGCCCCTCTGGGGGGGAGACCCAGTACTTC
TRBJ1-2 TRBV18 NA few CASSPKERISNGYTF TGTGCCAGCTCACCGAAGGAGAGGATAAGCAATGGCTACACCTTC
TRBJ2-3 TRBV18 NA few CASSPTPDTDTQYF TGTGCCAGCTCACCGACTCCCGACACGGATACGCAGTATTTT
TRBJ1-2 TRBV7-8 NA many CASSLVYGGSSWGYTF TGTGCCAGCAGCTTAGTTTATGGGGGCTCTTCTTGGGGCTACACCTTC
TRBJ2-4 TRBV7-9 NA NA CASSLSGTGKDF TGTGCCAGCAGCCTTAGCGGGACAGGGAAGGACTTC
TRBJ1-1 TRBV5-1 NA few CASSLDEDTEAFF TGCGCCAGCAGTCTCGACGAGGACACTGAAGCTTTCTTT
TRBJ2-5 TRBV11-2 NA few CASSPAAILRETQYF TGTGCCAGCAGCCCTGCGGCTATCCTTAGAGAGACCCAGTACTTC
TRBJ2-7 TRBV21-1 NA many CASSHRGPGTLTYEQYF TGTGCCAGCAGTCACAGGGGACCCGGGACTCTCACCTACGAGCAGTACTTC
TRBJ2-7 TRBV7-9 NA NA CASSLDYTGEQYF TGTGCCAGCAGCTTGGACTATACGGGCGAGCAGTACTTC
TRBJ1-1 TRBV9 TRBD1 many CASSPRTGGNTEAFF TGTGCCAGCAGCCCCCGGACAGGGGGGAACACTGAAGCTTTCTTT
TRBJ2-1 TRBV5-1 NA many CASSSIGYNEQFF TGCGCCAGCAGCTCGATCGGTTACAATGAGCAGTTCTTC
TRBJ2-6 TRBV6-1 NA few CASIRRTGANVLTF TGTGCCAGCATCCGAAGGACTGGGGCCAACGTCCTGACTTTC
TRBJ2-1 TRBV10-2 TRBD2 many CASSEIAGLAGARYNEQFF TGCGCCAGCAGTGAGATTGCCGGACTAGCGGGGGCGAGGTACAATGAGCAGTTCTTC
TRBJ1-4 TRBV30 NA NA CAWSGNAGSFEKLFF TGTGCCTGGAGTGGAAACGCTGGGTCGTTTGAAAAACTGTTTTTT
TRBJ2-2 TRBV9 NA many CASSVADTGELFF TGTGCCAGCAGCGTAGCTGACACCGGGGAGCTGTTTTTT
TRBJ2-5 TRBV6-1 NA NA CASIRGLNQETQYF TGTGCCAGCATCCGCGGCCTCAACCAAGAGACCCAGTACTTC
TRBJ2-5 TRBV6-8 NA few CASSYAGEETQYF TGTGCCAGCAGTTACGCTGGAGAAGAGACCCAGTACTTC
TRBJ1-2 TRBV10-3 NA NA CAISVSSYGYTF TGTGCCATCAGTGTCAGTTCCTATGGCTACACCTTC
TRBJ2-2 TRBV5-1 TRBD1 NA CASSLGVGQGTGELFF TGCGCCAGCAGCTTGGGAGTCGGACAGGGCACCGGGGAGCTGTTTTTT
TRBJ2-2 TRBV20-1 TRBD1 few CSPPRTGGASGELFF TGCAGTCCCCCCCGGACAGGGGGCGCATCCGGGGAGCTGTTTTTT